This T cell receptor beta chain is drawn from a study of vaccination and CD4 T cells after COVID-19. On the study more broadly: Researchers treated cells with overlapping spike peptides taken from SARS-CoV-2, HCoV-NL63, HCoV-OC43 and HCoV-229E.

This clonotype was recorded a few times. Its antigen remains unknown. The Oncomine TCR Beta short-read assay was what sequenced the DNA obtained from cultured CD4+ T cells. Using its own MiXCR run on the PCR reads, TCRdb lists one record per CDR3 protein. Of 11,000 or so distinct CDR3 sequences listed, around 20% are singletons. Germline CDR1 KGHSH, CDR2 LQKENI. This CDR3 has 15 residues. Trimming shortened V by 6 bases and J by 1 base, and 10 bases separated the two germline ends. Treatment indicated: roughly 10-day PBMC culture with coronavirus spike peptide pools or control peptides (ViraFEST assay). Antigen-specific T cell expansion with peptide pools preceded TCR sequencing in the ViraFEST approach.

The J gene is TRBJ1-6, the V gene TRBV18; D ambiguous. The TCR originated in a human donor who had recovered from COVID-19. This specimen was CD4+ T cells from blood, cultured in vitro, taken after SARS-CoV-2 vaccination. CDR3 sequence: CASSLDWSYNSPLHF. For the CDR3, the DNA is TGTGCCAGCTCCCTAGACTGGTCCTATAATTCACCCCTCCACTTT.